Below, 31 T cell receptor beta chains from the same sample are listed, as sequenced in a study of cytomegalovirus exposure and HLA in healthy donors. A multiplex PCR was run with 60 Vbeta primers and 13 Jbeta primers. The method was immunoSEQ multiplex PCR; TCRdb's version includes in-frame clones alone and lacks a portion of them. Among roughly 160,000 clones listed, approximately 77% were seen once. Material for sequencing was PBMCs. The receptors were gathered from a female donor in good health and CMV-seronegative.

The chain uses TRBV28 and TRBJ2-3; the D is unclear. The V and J ends lost 5 bases and 6 bases respectively, with 9 bases between them. Germline V CDR1 and CDR2: MDHEN, SYDVKM. This CDR3 is 12 amino acids long. The CDR3 region is CASSRLRDTQYF. In DNA form, the CDR3 reads TGTGCCAGCAGTAGACTTAGGGATACGCAGTATTTT. Using reference TRBV28 and TRBJ2-3 for the parts outside the CDR3, the full variable domain is DVKVTQSSRYLVKRTGEKVFLECVQDMDHENMFWYRQDPGLGLRLIYFSYDVKMKEKGDIPEGYSVSREKKERFSLILESASTNQTSMYLCASSRLRDTQYFGPGTRLTVL.

Concerning this clone itself: In the same sample, other DNA sequences code for this CDR3. The gene calls are TRBV18 and TRBJ2-5; no definite D call. This CDR3 is built from 11 residues. CDR1 is KGHSH, CDR2 LQKENI, per germline. Trimming removed 3 bases at V and 5 bases at J, with 4 bases between. CDR3 nucleotide sequence: TGTGCCAGCTCACCGCGCGAGACCCAGTACTTC. It encodes CASSPRETQYF.

The chain couples TRBV30 to TRBJ2-3, with 8 bases aligning to TRBD1. The CDR3 is 16 residues long. Looked up from germline, CDR1 is GTSNPN and CDR2 is SVGIG (reference sequence). Unmatched junction bases numbered 7, after V lost 0 bases and J lost 2 bases. The CDR3 DNA reads TGTGCCTGGAGTGTGGGTACAGGGGGAATCACAGATACGCAGTATTTT. It codes for CAWSVGTGGITDTQYF.

This sequence joins TRBV5-4 and TRBJ2-1, with 8 positions matching TRBD2. CDR1 is SGHNT and CDR2 is YYREEE in the germline V gene (reference sequence). There are 17 residues in the CDR3. The trim removed 0 bases at V and 4 bases at J, leaving 9 bases unmatched. The CDR3 here is CASSLVGSGAPYNEQFF. The CDR3 DNA is TGTGCCAGCAGCTTGGTTGGTAGCGGGGCACCGTACAATGAGCAGTTCTTC.

About this clone: The junction departs from germline at one end; a sequencing error may be responsible. The genes are TRBV5-4 and TRBJ2-7; possibly TRBD2 for D (6 bases). The CDR3 runs to 13 residues. Germline V lookup: CDR1 SGHNT, CDR2 YYREEE (reference sequence). The CDR3: CASSSGETYGQYF. CDR3 DNA sequence: TGTGCCAGCAGTTCGGGGGAGACCTACGGGCAGTACTTC.

The chain employs TRBV6-6 and TRBJ2-1; a possible D gene is TRBD2 (5 bases). CDR1 is MNHNY, CDR2 SVGAGI, per germline (reference sequence). The CDR3 totals 16 residues. Trimming stripped 4 bases from V and 2 bases from J, with 15 bases between. For the CDR3, the DNA is TGTGCCAGCAGTTCAAACACTAGGCAGCCCTACAATGAGCAGTTCTTC. This encodes CASSSNTRQPYNEQFF.

This clone showed up just once. CDR3 amino acids: CASSSHQGAGEQYF. The CDR3, as DNA: TGTGCCAGCAGCTCCCACCAGGGGGCAGGGGAGCAGTACTTC. This chain connects TRBV7-9 to TRBJ2-7; 8 bases agree with TRBD1. The CDR3 length is 14 residues. The V gene's germline CDR1 is SEHNR and CDR2 FQNEAQ (reference sequence). J gave up 7 bases and V 4 bases, and 9 bases lay outside the gene matches.

The chain recombines TRBV21-1 with TRBJ1-1; the D segment call TRBD1 is taken from the table without a DNA check. TRBV21-1 is listed as a pseudogene. The CDR3 runs to 14 residues. CDR3 sequence: CASSLDRGTPEAFF. The DNA of the CDR3 is TGTGCCAGCAGCCTGGACAGGGGGACCCCTGAAGCTTTCTTT.

The chain is built from TRBV4-3 and TRBJ2-5; maybe TRBD1 (5 bases). Near its end, the DNA agrees better with TRBJ2-7, so the J call may be wrong. The CDR3 has 13 amino acids. Germline V CDR1 and CDR2: LGHNA, YSLEER. The CDR3 coding sequence is TGCGCCAGCAGCCAAGCGGGTAGGGGCGAGCAGTACTTC. Translated, it gives CASSQAGRGEQYF.

The rearrangement joins TRBV5-4 to TRBJ2-1, with 10 bases aligning to TRBD1. Trimming removed 3 bases from V and 8 bases from J; junction bases left unmatched: 5. Germline CDR1 reads SGHNT; CDR2 reads YYREEE (reference sequence). The CDR3 is made up of 14 amino acids. The CDR3 is CASSSGQGRDEQFF. CDR3 bases: TGTGCCAGCAGCTCGGGACAGGGGCGGGATGAGCAGTTCTTC.

The chain uses TRBV28 and TRBJ1-5; D perhaps matches TRBD1 (6 bases). Germline-derived CDR1 and CDR2 are MDHEN and SYDVKM. Between the trimmed V and J ends, which lost 7 bases and 0 bases, there was a span of 13 bases. The CDR3 extends over 15 amino acids. CDR3 loop: CASNTGYPSNQPQHF. Here the CDR3 DNA reads TGTGCCAGCAATACAGGGTACCCTAGCAATCAGCCCCAGCATTTT.

V and J are TRBV9 and TRBJ2-4, with D possibly TRBD2 on 6 matching bases. The CDR3 runs 14 residues. The V and J ends lost 4 bases and 5 bases respectively, with 13 bases between them. Germline loops: CDR1 SGDLS, CDR2 YYNGEE. The CDR3 DNA reads as TGTGCCAGCAGCTCAGGGACTGATCAAAACATTCAGTACTTC. This gives the protein CASSSGTDQNIQYF.

The rearrangement joins TRBV6-5 to TRBJ2-1; TRBD2 agrees at 8 bases. V was pared by 4 bases and J by 9 bases, with 11 bases of the junction left unmatched. Germline-derived CDR1 and CDR2 are MNHEY and SVGAGI. The CDR3 covers 15 residues. The CDR3 DNA reads as TGTGCCAGCAGTTTCGGGGGGGCGTTAAGGGGTGAGCAGTTCTTC. This gives the protein CASSFGGALRGEQFF.

This clone was seen more than once but under ten times. This chain uses TRBV6-5 with TRBJ1-1; TRBD1 agrees at 8 bases. CDR1 and CDR2 (germline): MNHEY, SVGAGI. The CDR3 spans 15 residues. V shed 1 base and J 7 bases; nucleotides not matched to a gene: 8. The CDR3 bases are TGTGCCAGCAGTTACTTTACAGGGGGAGGTGGTGAAGCTTTCTTT. Its protein is CASSYFTGGGGEAFF.

The V gene is TRBV4-1, the J gene TRBJ1-4; D is uncertain. The germline gives CDR1 MGHRA, CDR2 YSYEKL. This CDR3 region has 13 residues. Trimming cost V 2 bases and J 10 bases, with 11 bases left between them. The CDR3 protein is CASSQPAGGKLFF. CDR3 DNA: TGCGCCAGCAGCCAACCGGCGGGCGGAAAACTGTTTTTT.

The chain combines TRBV11-3 with TRBJ2-7; 9 bases match TRBD1. The junction had 7 bases not matched to a gene; V was cut back by 5 bases and J by 5 bases. CDR1 and CDR2 from the germline V gene are SGHNT and YENEEA. The CDR3 sequence is 14 residues long. This CDR3 reads CASSPVQGANEQYF. CDR3 sequence (DNA): TGTGCCAGCAGCCCCGTACAGGGGGCGAACGAGCAGTACTTC.

The V call is TRBV7-8, the J call TRBJ2-5, with D possibly being TRBD2 (5 bases). Germline CDR1 and CDR2: SGHVS and FQNEAQ. CDR3 length: 15 amino acids. V was clipped by 0 bases and J by 3 bases, with 11 bases between them. The CDR3 here is CASSLAWTSKETQYF. The CDR3 DNA reads as TGTGCCAGCAGCTTAGCCTGGACTTCCAAAGAGACCCAGTACTTC. Using reference TRBV7-8 and TRBJ2-5 for the parts outside the CDR3, the full variable domain is GAGVSQSPRYKVAKRGQDVALRCDPISGHVSLFWYQQALGQGPEFLTYFQNEAQLDKSGLPSDRFFAERPEGSVSTLKIQRTQQEDSAVYLCASSLAWTSKETQYFGPGTRLLVL.

The J gene is TRBJ2-1, the V gene TRBV28, with 7 bases fitting TRBD1. With V trimmed by 6 bases and J by 10 bases, 12 bases remained unmatched. CDR3 size: 14 residues. Germline loops: CDR1 MDHEN, CDR2 SYDVKM. For the CDR3, the DNA is TGTGCCAGCAGACGGGGACAGTTCCCCAGGGAGCAGTTCTTC. This sequence encodes CASRRGQFPREQFF.

This clone was observed a few times. DNA for the CDR3: TGTGCCAGCAGCCCAAGGACAGGGGGGTTTCAGCCCCAGCATTTT. Translating it yields CASSPRTGGFQPQHF. The chain uses TRBV5-6 and TRBJ1-5, with TRBD1 matching 10 bases. This CDR3 contains 15 residues. Germline V gene lookup returns CDR1 SGHDT and CDR2 YYEEEE. After removal of 4 bases from V and 6 bases from J, the junction contained 7 bases not matched to a gene.

This chain connects TRBV18 to TRBJ2-5; tentatively, D is TRBD1 (9 bases). V lost 6 bases and J 9 bases, leaving 17 bases between the germline ends. This CDR3 contains 13 residues. CDR1 KGHSH and CDR2 LQKENI come from the germline V gene. The CDR3 is CASSYRGREAQYF. CDR3 sequence (DNA): TGTGCCAGCTCGTACAGGGGGCGGGAGGCCCAGTACTTC.

This clone was picked up a small number of times. The CDR3 DNA is TGTGCCAGCAGCTTTAAGCAGGGGTGGACTGAAGCTTTCTTT. It codes for CASSFKQGWTEAFF. The V and J genes are TRBV5-4 and TRBJ1-1, with a weak D call TRBD1 (6 bases). Deletions cut 2 bases from V and 5 bases from J, with 13 bases between. Germline CDR1 and CDR2: SGHNT and YYREEE (reference sequence). The CDR3 is 14 amino acids.

The rearrangement uses TRBV28 and TRBJ1-1; D possibly corresponds to TRBD1 (5 bases). Germline V CDR1 and CDR2: MDHEN, SYDVKM. V was shortened by 5 bases and J by 4 bases, with 11 bases between the two germline ends. The length of the CDR3 is 13 residues. Written as DNA, the CDR3 is TGTGCCAGCAGTGGCCAGGGTGTCACTGAAGCTTTCTTT. Translated, it gives CASSGQGVTEAFF.

The chain recombines TRBV9 with TRBJ1-5; the D gene is possibly TRBD1 (6 bases). Germline CDR1 is SGDLS and CDR2 is YYNGEE. The CDR3 covers 15 residues. Trimming removed 3 bases from V and 5 bases from J, with 15 bases in between. CDR3: CASSEGEGSYQPQHF. CDR3 coding DNA: TGTGCCAGCAGCGAGGGGGAAGGGTCATATCAGCCCCAGCATTTT.

The chain recombines TRBV27 with TRBJ1-1, with 8 nucleotides matching TRBD1. V shed 5 bases and J 7 bases; nucleotides not matched to a gene: 9. The CDR3 runs 14 residues. Germline lookup yields CDR1 MNHEY and CDR2 SMNVEV (reference sequence). CDR3 in DNA: TGTGCCAGCAGTCCGCAGGGGGCGGGCGGTGAAGCTTTCTTT. This codes for CASSPQGAGGEAFF.

The chain employs TRBV29-1 and TRBJ2-5, with 8 bases lining up with TRBD1. Per the germline V gene, CDR1 is SQVTM and CDR2 is ANQGSEA. This CDR3 comprises 14 residues. V lost 6 bases and J lost 5; bases outside the gene matches: 11. The CDR3 DNA is TGCAGCGTGCGAGGGCAGGGGGCTTGGGAGACCCAGTACTTC. It codes for CSVRGQGAWETQYF.

The chain is built from TRBV14 and TRBJ1-5; no clear D. From germline, CDR1 is SGHDN and CDR2 FVKESK. V was shortened by 1 base and J by 4 bases, with 5 bases between the two germline ends. The CDR3 contains 13 residues. CDR3 protein: CASSQGLNQPQHF. CDR3 DNA sequence: TGTGCCAGCAGCCAAGGTCTTAATCAGCCCCAGCATTTT. The complete variable domain, with remaining parts taken from reference TRBV14 and TRBJ1-5, reads EAGVTQFPSHSVIEKGQTVTLRCDPISGHDNLYWYRRVMGKEIKFLLHFVKESKQDESGMPNNRFLAERTGGTYSTLKVQPAELEDSGVYFCASSQGLNQPQHFGDGTRLSIL.

The chain recombines TRBV4-2 with TRBJ1-5, with D tentatively TRBD1 (6 bases). The ends were cut back, 0 bases at V and 4 bases at J, with 10 bases in the middle. The CDR3 has 15 residues. Germline loops: CDR1 LGHNA, CDR2 YNFKEQ. CDR3 protein: CASSQDNRANQPQHF. CDR3 sequence (DNA): TGTGCCAGCAGCCAAGATAACAGGGCTAATCAGCCCCAGCATTTT.

This chain uses TRBV30 with TRBJ1-4; 8 bases map to TRBD1. The CDR3 has 14 residues. Per the germline V gene, CDR1 is GTSNPN and CDR2 is SVGIG (reference sequence). V lost 3 bases, J lost 5 bases, and 5 bases stayed unmatched. The CDR3, as DNA: TGTGCCTGGAGCAGGGGGCGCGGGAATGAAAAACTGTTTTTT. This codes for CAWSRGRGNEKLFF.

The V call is TRBV25-1, the J call TRBJ1-2; 8 positions match TRBD1. J was trimmed by 7 bases and V by 0 bases; bases with no gene match: 4. The CDR3 totals 14 residues. Germline lookup yields CDR1 MGHDK and CDR2 SYGVNS. The CDR3 reads CASSEYPGGAGYTF. The CDR3 coding sequence is TGTGCCAGCAGTGAATATCCAGGGGGCGCTGGCTACACCTTC.

V usage is TRBV5-6 and J usage is TRBJ2-1, with D perhaps TRBD2 (6 bases). Between the trimmed V and J ends, which lost 5 bases and 3 bases, there was a span of 12 bases. CDR3 length: 14 residues. The V gene's germline CDR1 is SGHDT and CDR2 YYEEEE. CDR3 region: CASSWDSNYNEQFF. The CDR3, as DNA: TGTGCCAGCAGTTGGGACTCTAACTACAATGAGCAGTTCTTC.

The J gene is TRBJ2-2, the V gene TRBV6-1; the match to TRBD2 covers 9 bases. Germline CDR1 is MNHNS and CDR2 is SASEGT. This CDR3 contains 15 residues. V lost 8 bases and J lost 5; bases outside the gene matches: 9. The DNA of the CDR3 is TGTGCCAGCTCGGGCGGGAGGGCCGAAACCGGGGAGCTGTTTTTT. Its translation: CASSGGRAETGELFF.